Below are 11 T cell receptor beta chains sequenced from a single sample in a study of CD8+CD57+ T cells in acquired aplastic anemia. Genomic DNA was employed as the template in profiling TCR beta VDJ and CDR3. One entry per CDR3 protein, called by TCRdb with MiXCR from the reads. The sample lists fewer than 250,000 distinct CDR3 sequences, around half occurring once. Input material: sorted CD4+, CD8+, or CD8+CD57+ T cells (not recorded which) from PBMCs. The receptors derive from a human donor in good health, serving as a control.

Ten or more counts support this clonotype. Just one base apart from a much larger clone, this may be a read error. The genes are TRBV15 and TRBJ1-6; D remains unclear. Germline CDR1 is LNHNV and CDR2 is YYDKDF (reference sequence). The CDR3 has 14 residues. CDR3 amino acids: CATSRVQLNSPPHF. The DNA for the CDR3 is TGTGCCACCAGCAGAGTACAGCTGAATTCACCCCCCCACTTT.

This clonotype was observed many times. This rearrangement joins TRBV7-2 to TRBJ1-2; 10 bases are a match to TRBD1. V was clipped by 1 base and J by 4 bases; unmatched bases: 0. Germline CDR1 and CDR2: SGHTA and FQGNSA. The CDR3 is 14 residues long. CDR3 nucleotide sequence: TGTGCCAGCAGCTTAGGGACAGGGGGCTATGGCTACACCTTC. Translation: CASSLGTGGYGYTF.

The chain joins TRBV6-5 to TRBJ1-1; 7 nucleotides line up with TRBD1. This CDR3 has 14 residues. The germline V gene encodes CDR1 MNHEY and CDR2 SVGAGI. The J segment lost 5 bases and the V segment lost 5 bases, leaving 8 bases of the junction unmatched. CDR3 DNA sequence: TGTGCCAGCAGTGCACAGGGACAGTGGACTGAAGCTTTCTTT. Translated, it gives CASSAQGQWTEAFF.

The chain uses TRBV9 and TRBJ2-2; TRBD2 is a possible D gene (6 bases). The CDR3 totals 14 residues. V was shortened by 2 bases and J by 3 bases, with 8 bases between the two germline ends. Germline CDR1 and CDR2: SGDLS and YYNGEE. This CDR3 is CASSVGGYTGELFF. Written as DNA, the CDR3 is TGTGCCAGCAGCGTTGGGGGGTACACCGGGGAGCTGTTTTTT.

With respect to this clonotype: A junction boundary mismatches the germline segment, possibly from a read error. CDR3 nucleotides: TGTGTCAGCAGCTTAGCCCCGAGCGGGGAAGCTTTCTTT. It yields the protein CVSSLAPSGEAFF. This rearrangement joins TRBV7-2 to TRBJ1-1; D not certain. Germline V gene data show CDR1 as SGHTA and CDR2 as FQGNSA. This CDR3 has 13 amino acids. Filled out from reference TRBV7-2 and TRBJ1-1, the complete variable domain reads GAGVSQSPSNKVTEKGKDVELRCDPISGHTALYWYRQSLGQGLEFLIYFQGNSAPDKSGLPSDRFSAERTGGSVSTLTIQRTQQEDSAVYLCVSSLAPSGEAFFGQGTRLTVV.

This clonotype was seen a few times. The chain recombines TRBV6-2 or TRBV6-3 with TRBJ2-1; D remains ambiguous. V lost 7 bases and J 0 bases, leaving 19 bases between the germline ends. This CDR3 has 17 amino acids. Germline V lookup: CDR1 MNHEY, CDR2 SVGEGT. This chain's CDR3 is CASTEGTRVSSYNEQFF. The CDR3 nucleotides read TGTGCCAGCACCGAAGGTACCCGCGTAAGCTCCTACAATGAGCAGTTCTTC.

The chain recombines TRBV15 with TRBJ2-7; D gene uncertain. The germline V gene has CDR1 LNHNV and CDR2 YYDKDF (reference sequence). CDR3 length: 13 amino acids. The ends were cut back, 3 bases at V and 2 bases at J, with 8 bases in the middle. The CDR3 reads CATSSDFAYEQYV. The DNA for the CDR3 is TGTGCCACCAGCAGTGATTTCGCCTACGAGCAGTACGTC.

On this clonotype: The missing conserved phenylalanine or tryptophan at the end of this CDR3 makes a read error likely. The V and J genes are TRBV19 and TRBJ2-7; D not resolved. CDR3 length equals 12 residues. Per the germline V gene, CDR1 is LNHDA and CDR2 is SQIVND (reference sequence). Between the trimmed V and J ends, which lost 11 bases and 0 bases, there was a span of 11 bases. The CDR3 DNA is TGTGCCGCTAGACCGAACTCCTACGAGCAGTACCTC. It is translated as CAARPNSYEQYL.

This clonotype appeared many times. V gene TRBV5-1 combines with J gene TRBJ2-6, with D perhaps matching TRBD1 (6 bases). Germline V gene sequence: CDR1 SGHRS, CDR2 YFSETQ. Trimming removed 7 bases at V and 0 bases at J, with 14 bases between. The length of the CDR3 is 16 residues. Here the CDR3 DNA reads TGCGCCAGCGCTGACAGGATATCCTCTGGGGCCAACGTCCTGACTTTC. Translating it yields CASADRISSGANVLTF.

This clonotype was seen repeatedly, ten times or more. J is TRBJ1-6 and V is TRBV7-9, with 7 bases lining up with TRBD1. This CDR3 has 13 amino acids. The germline V gene has CDR1 SEHNR and CDR2 FQNEAQ (reference sequence). The V segment lost 4 bases and the J segment 16 bases; nucleotides outside the gene matches: 10. In nucleotides, the CDR3 is TGTGCCAGCAGCTCCTACGACAGGGAGGGACTCCACTTT. Translation gives CASSSYDREGLHF.

The chain links TRBV7-9 to TRBJ1-2; 10 nucleotides line up with TRBD1. Per the germline V gene, CDR1 is SEHNR and CDR2 is FQNEAQ (reference sequence). V trimming: 5 bases; J trimming: 0 bases; junction bases outside the gene matches: 6. This CDR3 is 16 amino acids long. CDR3 sequence reads: CASSHAGTGANYGYTF. The DNA of the CDR3 is TGTGCCAGCAGCCACGCCGGGACAGGGGCTAACTATGGCTACACCTTC.